Presented here are 6 T cell receptor beta chains from one specimen sequenced in a study of cytomegalovirus exposure and HLA in healthy donors. Repertoires were generated with immunoSEQ multiplex PCR, while TCRdb's copy carries only in-frame clones and drops some. The sample contains some 190,000 clones, around 88% of which appear only once. Sequencing was done on a sample of PBMCs. The receptors derive from a young woman in good health and CMV-seronegative.

This clone has a single count. The CDR3 coding sequence is TGCGCCAGCAGAAGGGACAGGGGGTCCGGGGAGCTGTTTTTT. Its translation is CASRRDRGSGELFF. J is TRBJ2-2 and V is TRBV5-1; 11 nucleotides align to TRBD1. The CDR3 runs 14 residues. CDR1 SGHRS and CDR2 YFSETQ come from the germline V gene. The ends lost 5 bases at V and 6 bases at J; junction bases unmatched: 3.

This clone was detected only once. The rearrangement uses TRBV5-6 and TRBJ1-1; 7 bases agree with TRBD1. The CDR3 spans 15 residues. CDR1 and CDR2 from the germline V gene are SGHDT and YYEEEE. The J segment lost 1 base and the V segment lost 4 bases, leaving 7 bases of the junction unmatched. CDR3 region: CASSVGQASNTEAFF. CDR3 bases: TGTGCCAGCAGCGTAGGACAGGCATCGAACACTGAAGCTTTCTTT.

The genes are TRBV7-8 and TRBJ2-5; TRBD1 matches at 7 bases. In germline, CDR1 is SGHVS, CDR2 FQNEAQ. CDR3 length equals 13 residues. The V segment lost 2 bases and the J segment 5 bases; nucleotides outside the gene matches: 2. The CDR3 DNA sequence: TGTGCCAGCAGCTTAACAGGGGCCGAGACCCAGTACTTC. Amino acid sequence: CASSLTGAETQYF.

The chain joins TRBV29-1 to TRBJ1-2, with TRBD1 identical over 7 bases. Germline CDR1 is SQVTM and CDR2 is ANQGSEA. Losses at the gene ends were 7 bases for V and 1 base for J; bases not matched to a gene: 3. This CDR3 region has 12 residues. The CDR3 DNA is TGCAGCGCACGGGACAGTAACTATGGCTACACCTTC. As protein: CSARDSNYGYTF.

The chain is built from TRBV6-5 and TRBJ1-2, with TRBD1 identical over 9 bases. The V segment lost 0 bases and the J segment 4 bases; nucleotides outside the gene matches: 6. Germline V gene sequence: CDR1 MNHEY, CDR2 SVGAGI. The CDR3 is made up of 16 amino acids. The CDR3 loop is CASSYSGQGGGYGYTF. CDR3 nucleotide sequence: TGTGCCAGCAGTTACTCGGGACAGGGTGGCGGCTATGGCTACACCTTC.

The rearrangement joins TRBV27 to TRBJ2-3; no reliable D call. The CDR3 spans 15 residues. Germline V gene data show CDR1 as MNHEY and CDR2 as SMNVEV (reference sequence). The ends were cut back, 6 bases at V and 1 base at J, with 14 bases in the middle. CDR3 DNA: TGTGCCAGCAGCCTGACCACTGCGGGCACAGATACGCAGTATTTT. Its translation is CASSLTTAGTDTQYF.